The rows below give T cell receptor beta chains drawn from one sample of a study of tumor-infiltrating lymphocytes in primary liver carcinoma. Via MiXCR, TCRdb re-called the multiplex PCR reads, giving one row per CDR3 protein. This table has roughly 120,000 distinct CDR3 sequences, less than 75% appearing once. Sample: tumor-adjacent normal liver tissue. Source of these receptors: an older woman with primary liver carcinoma and hepatitis B virus infection. The CDR3 runs from the conserved cysteine through the conserved F or W. The order of the fields is CDR3 DNA, CDR3 protein, J gene, V gene, D gene, clone size. A D gene is named only where the DNA matches it firmly. Size is stated for part of the rows, as once, few or many counts, or as a class when the clone is expanded.

CDR3nt: TGTGCCAGCAGCCCTCGGATAACAGGACTACACGAGCAGTACTTC
CDR3aa: CASSPRITGLHEQYF
j_gene: TRBJ2-7
v_gene: TRBV11-1
d_gene: NA
abundance: NA

CDR3nt: TGCGCCAGCAGCGTGCAGAAGTTCAGCTCCTACAATGAGCAGTTCTTC
CDR3aa: CASSVQKFSSYNEQFF
j_gene: TRBJ2-1
v_gene: TRBV5-1
d_gene: NA
abundance: NA

CDR3nt: TGTGCCAGCACCCTTACCACCGCTGCCTACAATGAGCATTTCTTC
CDR3aa: CASTLTTAAYNEHFF
j_gene: TRBJ2-1
v_gene: TRBV6-5
d_gene: NA
abundance: NA

CDR3nt: TGTGCCAGCAGCTCGGGACTAGCGGGATGGTCGATTTTC
CDR3aa: CASSSGLAGWSIF
j_gene: TRBJ2-1
v_gene: TRBV11-2
d_gene: TRBD2
abundance: NA

CDR3nt: TGTGCCAGCAGTTTACAATGGACAGTGGGCATGCATGAGCAGTTCTTC
CDR3aa: CASSLQWTVGMHEQFF
j_gene: TRBJ2-1
v_gene: TRBV12-3/TRBV12-4
d_gene: NA
abundance: NA

CDR3nt: TGTGCCACCAGTGCCCCCCCCTGGTCTACCGGGAGGTACAATGAGCAGTTCTTC
CDR3aa: CATSAPPWSTGRYNEQFF
j_gene: TRBJ2-1
v_gene: TRBV28
d_gene: TRBD2
abundance: NA

CDR3nt: TGCACCAGCAGCGACAACTATGGCTACACCTTC
CDR3aa: CTSSDNYGYTF
j_gene: TRBJ1-2
v_gene: TRBV4-1
d_gene: NA
abundance: NA

CDR3nt: TGCGCCAGCAGCCAGATCCAGGTCGTCAATGAGCAGTTCTTC
CDR3aa: CASSQIQVVNEQFF
j_gene: TRBJ2-1
v_gene: TRBV4-1
d_gene: NA
abundance: many

CDR3nt: TGCAGCGTTGAAGGGCCAGCGGGGTGGGATGAGCAGTTCTTC
CDR3aa: CSVEGPAGWDEQFF
j_gene: TRBJ2-1
v_gene: TRBV29-1
d_gene: TRBD2
abundance: many

CDR3nt: TGTGCCAGCAATACAGGGACAGGGGTCGGCGAGCAGTACTTC
CDR3aa: CASNTGTGVGEQYF
j_gene: TRBJ2-7
v_gene: TRBV6-1
d_gene: TRBD1
abundance: many

CDR3nt: TGTGCCAGCCGCAAGGGGGTGGAGACCCAGTACTTT
CDR3aa: CASRKGVETQYF
j_gene: TRBJ2-5
v_gene: TRBV12-3/TRBV12-4
d_gene: NA
abundance: NA